This record concerns one T cell receptor beta chain sequence. Its antigen is unknown. TCRdb's copy holds only in-frame clones and misses some; the assay was immunoSEQ multiplex PCR. Here the sample spans about 160,000 clones, roughly 96% being singletons. The source of the sample is a study of cytomegalovirus exposure and HLA in healthy donors. Turning to the study itself: The 120 or so validation repertoires used a platform that matched the one used for the 666 first-cohort repertoires, as a later analysis reported.

The V segment lost 3 bases and the J segment 0 bases; nucleotides outside the gene matches: 15. CDR3 size: 19 residues. CDR1 and CDR2 from the germline V gene are LGHNA and YNFKEQ. Study conclusions and caveats: The study recorded 150 to 200 TCR beta chains that were cytomegalovirus-associated.

The clonotype comes from a woman aged 18-29 years in good health and CMV-seronegative. The chain employs TRBV4-2 and TRBJ1-2; 8 nucleotides align to TRBD1. Sequencing used PBMCs. Here the CDR3 DNA reads TGTGCCAGCAGCCACGCCAGGACAGGGATCAAGACGGCTAACTATGGCTACACCTTC. Its translation: CASSHARTGIKTANYGYTF.